This TCR beta chain came from a study of spatial heterogeneity in lung cancer. MiXCR was run by TCRdb on the 5' RACE reads, yielding one entry per CDR3 protein. This repertoire shows 20,000 to 25,000 distinct CDR3 sequences, 8.8% found once; its top ten account for just under 8%. The V gene end was trimmed by 4 bases and the J gene end by 4 bases; junction bases not matched to a gene: 3. The CDR3 runs to 15 residues. The germline V gene has CDR1 SGHTA and CDR2 FQGTGA. Ten or more counts support this clonotype. Antigen unknown. Broader study findings: Mutation counts in tumors were tracked by counts of expanded intratumoral alpha and beta TCRs.

Stated time point: sample taken at primary tumor resection. The input for sequencing was lung tumor tissue, taken at surgery. The TCR comes from a male donor with early-stage non-small cell lung cancer. V is TRBV7-3 and J is TRBJ2-1; TRBD2 agrees at 11 bases. The CDR3 sequence: CASSYGTSGYNEQFF. CDR3 DNA sequence: TGTGCCAGCAGCTACGGGACTAGCGGTTACAATGAGCAGTTCTTC.